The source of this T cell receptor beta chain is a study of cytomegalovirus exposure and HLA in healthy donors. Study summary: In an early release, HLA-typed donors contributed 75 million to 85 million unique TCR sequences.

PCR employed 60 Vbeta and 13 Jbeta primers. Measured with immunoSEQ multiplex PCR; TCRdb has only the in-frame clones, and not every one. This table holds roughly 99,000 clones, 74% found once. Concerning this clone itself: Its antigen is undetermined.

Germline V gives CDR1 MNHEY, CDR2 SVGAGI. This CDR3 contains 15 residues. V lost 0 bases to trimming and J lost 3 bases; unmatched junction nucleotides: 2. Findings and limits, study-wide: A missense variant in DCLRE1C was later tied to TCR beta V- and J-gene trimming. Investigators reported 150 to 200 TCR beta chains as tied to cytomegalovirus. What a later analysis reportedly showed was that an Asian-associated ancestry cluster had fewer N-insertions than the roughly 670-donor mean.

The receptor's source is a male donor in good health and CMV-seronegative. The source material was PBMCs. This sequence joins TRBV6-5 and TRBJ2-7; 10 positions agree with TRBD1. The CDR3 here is CASSYSGQGYYEQYF. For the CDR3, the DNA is TGTGCCAGCAGTTACTCGGGACAGGGGTACTACGAGCAGTACTTC.